This passage covers 18 T cell receptor beta chains from one sample sequenced in a study of shared clonotypes between healthy human individuals. Sequencing was performed with immunoSEQ multiplex PCR; in TCRdb, only in-frame clones are kept and a portion is missing. The table includes about 990,000 clones, about four fifths detected once. The sample comprised memory CD4+ T cells from PBMCs. The subset: CD45RA-negative fraction. These receptor sequences come from a man between 18 and 35 years old in good health. Some clones in this sample may be carry-over from other donors' samples.

The chain employs TRBV7-2 and TRBJ1-4; D is uncertain. The germline V and J ends were trimmed by 3 bases and 8 bases, with 16 bases remaining between them. Germline values: CDR1 SGHTA, CDR2 FQGNSA. The CDR3 loop spans 15 amino acids. DNA of the CDR3: TGTGCCAGCAGCTTCAGTTCCAGGCCGGGGGAAAAACTGTTTTTT. This gives the protein CASSFSSRPGEKLFF.

This clone was seen ten or more times. The sample holds other DNA sequences that translate to the same CDR3. The chain joins TRBV9 to TRBJ1-1; the D gene is possibly TRBD1 (6 bases). Germline values: CDR1 SGDLS, CDR2 YYNGEE. CDR3 length: 15 residues. Trimming took off 4 bases at V and 5 bases at J, with 18 bases between the two ends. CDR3 loop: CASSPTGQGNTEAFF. Written as DNA, the CDR3 is TGTGCCAGCAGCCCTACGGGGCAGGGGAATACTGAAGCTTTCTTT.

The rearrangement uses TRBV19 and TRBJ1-1, with TRBD1 as a possible D gene (5 bases). V lost 5 bases and J 0 bases, leaving 10 bases between the germline ends. The length of the CDR3 is 14 residues. Germline V gene data show CDR1 as LNHDA and CDR2 as SQIVND (reference sequence). The CDR3 reads CASSGGTMNTEAFF. The CDR3 DNA is TGTGCCAGTAGTGGCGGGACGATGAACACTGAAGCTTTCTTT.

This chain links TRBV10-3 with TRBJ2-7, with 10 bases aligning to TRBD1. CDR3 length equals 12 residues. The V gene end was trimmed by 6 bases and the J gene end by 6 bases; junction bases not matched to a gene: 2. Germline V gene lookup returns CDR1 ENHRY and CDR2 SYGVKD. CDR3 DNA: TGTGCCATCAGCCGGACAGGGGGCGAGCAGTACTTC. It encodes CAISRTGGEQYF.

V usage is TRBV28 and J usage is TRBJ2-2; D call uncertain. The germline V and J ends were trimmed by 6 bases and 2 bases, with 13 bases remaining between them. The CDR3 has 15 residues. Germline CDR1 reads MDHEN; CDR2 reads SYDVKM. The CDR3 DNA reads as TGTGCCAGCAGACGCCCGGGCCCCAACACCGGGGAGCTGTTTTTT. Amino acids: CASRRPGPNTGELFF. The entire variable domain, with the rest obtained from reference TRBV28 and TRBJ2-2, is as follows: DVKVTQSSRYLVKRTGEKVFLECVQDMDHENMFWYRQDPGLGLRLIYFSYDVKMKEKGDIPEGYSVSREKKERFSLILESASTNQTSMYLCASRRPGPNTGELFFGEGSRLTVL.

This clone was counted a few times. The chain uses TRBV7-2 and TRBJ2-3; D is unclear. V dropped 6 bases and J dropped 3 bases, with 13 bases sitting between them. In germline, CDR1 is SGHTA, CDR2 FQGNSA. The CDR3 is 14 residues long. CDR3 region: CASSIRQGTDTQYF. The CDR3 DNA reads as TGTGCCAGCAGTATAAGGCAAGGAACAGATACGCAGTATTTT.

As regards this clone: Within the sample, other DNA sequences also encode this same CDR3. The chain joins TRBV5-4 to TRBJ2-5, with D unresolved. The CDR3 length is 12 residues. In germline, CDR1 is SGHNT, CDR2 YYREEE (reference sequence). V lost 4 bases and J lost 1, with 5 bases in between. DNA for the CDR3: TGTGCCAGCAGCCCCGGCCAAGAGACCCAGTACTTC. As protein: CASSPGQETQYF.

The V gene is TRBV11-2, the J gene TRBJ2-2, with a possible D match to TRBD1 (6 bases). This CDR3 has 15 amino acids. Trimming removed 2 bases at V and 5 bases at J, with 12 bases between. CDR1 and CDR2 from the germline V gene are SGHAT and FQNNGV. CDR3 in amino acids: CASSLFSGATGELFF. Written as DNA, the CDR3 is TGTGCCAGCAGCTTATTTTCAGGGGCAACCGGGGAGCTGTTTTTT.

The gene calls are TRBV25-1 and TRBJ2-7; 7 nucleotides match TRBD1. The V segment lost 2 bases and the J segment 6 bases; nucleotides outside the gene matches: 7. The V gene's germline CDR1 is MGHDK and CDR2 SYGVNS. This CDR3 spans 14 amino acids. The CDR3 nucleotides are TGTGCCAGCAGTGAAGGGGGCAGGGGGTTCGAGCAGTACTTC. Amino acids: CASSEGGRGFEQYF.

A word on this clone: Other DNA sequences of this sample code for an identical CDR3. The chain employs TRBV5-1 and TRBJ1-5; 7 positions match TRBD1. Germline loops: CDR1 SGHRS, CDR2 YFSETQ. Trimming cost V 0 bases and J 2 bases; bases outside gene matches: 2. The CDR3 runs 15 residues. As DNA, the CDR3 is TGCGCCAGCAGCTTGGGACAGGGTGGCAATCAGCCCCAGCATTTT. This codes for CASSLGQGGNQPQHF.

The V and J genes are TRBV6-6 and TRBJ2-7; the match to TRBD1 covers 7 bases. The CDR3 totals 16 residues. Germline V gene data show CDR1 as MNHNY and CDR2 as SVGAGI (reference sequence). V was clipped by 0 bases and J by 3 bases; unmatched bases: 8. This CDR3 is CASSYSRRQGHYEQYF. CDR3 coding DNA: TGTGCCAGCAGTTACTCGCGGCGACAGGGCCACTACGAGCAGTACTTC.

The chain recombines TRBV21-1 with TRBJ2-7; the D call of TRBD2 is as the table states it, not checked on the DNA. TRBV21-1 corresponds to a pseudogene. The CDR3 consists of 15 residues. In nucleotides, the CDR3 is TGTGCCAGCAGCAAAGAAGGAGGCTCAGACTACGAGCAGTACTTC. It is translated as CASSKEGGSDYEQYF.

This clone was observed a handful of times. This chain uses TRBV2 with TRBJ2-1; 7 positions agree with TRBD2. V shed 2 bases and J 8 bases; nucleotides not matched to a gene: 6. Germline V gene data show CDR1 as SNHLY and CDR2 as FYNNEI. The CDR3 extends over 14 amino acids. CDR3 sequence reads: CASSEYSGGYEQFF. In DNA form, the CDR3 reads TGTGCCAGCAGTGAATATTCGGGAGGTTATGAGCAGTTCTTC.

Regarding this clone: The same CDR3 can be traced to other DNA sequences in this sample. The gene calls are TRBV28 and TRBJ1-2, with 8 bases fitting TRBD1. V gave up 4 bases and J gave up 7 bases; unmatched junction bases: 8. Per the germline V gene, CDR1 is MDHEN and CDR2 is SYDVKM. This CDR3 comprises 14 residues. The CDR3, as DNA: TGTGCCAGCAGTTCCGGGACAGGCTTCCGTGGCTACACCTTC. This translates into CASSSGTGFRGYTF.

The CDR3 DNA is TGCAGCGTTGACCTCGCGGGGGACCCTGGAAACACCATATATTTT. This encodes CSVDLAGDPGNTIYF. The chain is built from TRBV29-1 and TRBJ1-3, with D maybe TRBD1 (5 bases). There are 15 residues in the CDR3. Germline V gives CDR1 SQVTM, CDR2 ANQGSEA. V was clipped by 3 bases and J by 2 bases, with 14 bases between them. Filled out from reference TRBV29-1 and TRBJ1-3, the complete variable domain reads SAVISQKPSRDICQRGTSLTIQCQVDSQVTMMFWYRQQPGQSLTLIATANQGSEATYESGFVIDKFPISRPNLTFSTLTVSNMSPEDSSIYLCSVDLAGDPGNTIYFGEGSWLTVV.

The chain recombines TRBV7-2 with TRBJ2-1; no definite D call. V lost 2 bases and J 1 base, leaving 6 bases between the germline ends. The CDR3 totals 14 residues. Germline values: CDR1 SGHTA, CDR2 FQGNSA. CDR3 region: CASSLYQSYNEQFF. CDR3 nucleotide sequence: TGTGCCAGCAGCTTATACCAGTCCTACAATGAGCAGTTCTTC.

CDR3 DNA sequence: TGTGCCAGCAGCTTAAGGTCCCGGGGCGAGCAGTACTTC. Protein: CASSLRSRGEQYF. The chain recombines TRBV7-8 with TRBJ2-7, with a weak D call TRBD2 (5 bases). With 2 bases removed from V and 6 bases from J, the gap between germline ends came to 11 bases. Germline loops: CDR1 SGHVS, CDR2 FQNEAQ. The CDR3 has 13 amino acids.

J is TRBJ2-1 and V is TRBV28, with 10 bases fitting TRBD1. This CDR3 region has 15 residues. CDR1 MDHEN and CDR2 SYDVKM come from the germline V gene. Germline trimming cut 4 bases from V and 6 bases from J; bases unmatched to any gene: 6. This chain's CDR3 is CASSYPRTGGNEQFF. The CDR3 DNA is TGTGCCAGCAGTTACCCTCGGACAGGGGGCAATGAGCAGTTCTTC.